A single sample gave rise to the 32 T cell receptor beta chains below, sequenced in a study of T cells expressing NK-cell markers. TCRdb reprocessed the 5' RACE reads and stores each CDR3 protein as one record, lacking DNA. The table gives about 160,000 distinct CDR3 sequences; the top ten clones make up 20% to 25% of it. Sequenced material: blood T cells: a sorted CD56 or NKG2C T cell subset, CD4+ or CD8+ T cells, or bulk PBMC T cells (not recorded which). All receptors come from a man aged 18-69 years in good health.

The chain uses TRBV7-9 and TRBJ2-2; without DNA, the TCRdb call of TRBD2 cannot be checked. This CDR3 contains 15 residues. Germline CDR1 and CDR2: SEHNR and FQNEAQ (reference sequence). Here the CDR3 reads CASSLVVGASGELFF. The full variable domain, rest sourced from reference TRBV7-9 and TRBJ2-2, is DTGVSQNPRHKITKRGQNVTFRCDPISEHNRLYWYRQTLGQGPEFLTYFQNEAQLEKSRLLSDRFSAERPKGSFSTLEIQRTEQGDSAMYLCASSLVVGASGELFFGEGSRLTVL.

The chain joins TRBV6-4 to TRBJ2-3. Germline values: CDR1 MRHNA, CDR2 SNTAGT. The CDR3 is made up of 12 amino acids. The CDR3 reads CASSDGLDRLYF.

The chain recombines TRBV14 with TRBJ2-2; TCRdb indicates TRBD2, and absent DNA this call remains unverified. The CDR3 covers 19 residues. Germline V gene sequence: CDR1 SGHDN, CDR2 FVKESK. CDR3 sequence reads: CASSHRRVAGASNTGELFF.

The CDR3 protein is CASSHRQSFISYEQYF. This chain connects TRBV4-1 to TRBJ2-7; the D gene TCRdb calls, TRBD1, cannot be checked with no DNA. The CDR3 loop spans 16 amino acids. Germline loops: CDR1 MGHRA, CDR2 YSYEKL.

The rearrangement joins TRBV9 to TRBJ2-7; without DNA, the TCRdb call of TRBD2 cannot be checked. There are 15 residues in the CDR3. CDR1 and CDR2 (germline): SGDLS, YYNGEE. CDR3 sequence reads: CASSLGEREEGEQYF.

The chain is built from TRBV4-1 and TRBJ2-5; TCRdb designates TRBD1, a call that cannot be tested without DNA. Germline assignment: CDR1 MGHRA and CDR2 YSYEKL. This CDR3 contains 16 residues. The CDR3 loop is CASSQAGGPGSGTQYF.

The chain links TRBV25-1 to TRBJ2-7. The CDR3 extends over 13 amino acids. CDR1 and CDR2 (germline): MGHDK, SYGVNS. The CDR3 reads CASSHGRRNEQYF.

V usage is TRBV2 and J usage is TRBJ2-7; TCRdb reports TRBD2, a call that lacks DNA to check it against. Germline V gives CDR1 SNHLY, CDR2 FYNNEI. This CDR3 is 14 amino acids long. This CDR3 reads CASKDETSGYEQYF.

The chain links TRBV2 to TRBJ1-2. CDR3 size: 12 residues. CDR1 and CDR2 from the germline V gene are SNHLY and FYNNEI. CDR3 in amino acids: CASTRRYYGYTF.

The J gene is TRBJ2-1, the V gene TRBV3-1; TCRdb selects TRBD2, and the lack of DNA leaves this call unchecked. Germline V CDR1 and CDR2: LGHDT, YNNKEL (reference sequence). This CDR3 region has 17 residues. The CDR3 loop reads CASSQAVAFPKLPEQFF.

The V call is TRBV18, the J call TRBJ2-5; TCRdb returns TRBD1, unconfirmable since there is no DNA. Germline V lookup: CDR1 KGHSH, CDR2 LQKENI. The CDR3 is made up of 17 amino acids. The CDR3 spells CASSRGQGRYVQETQYF.

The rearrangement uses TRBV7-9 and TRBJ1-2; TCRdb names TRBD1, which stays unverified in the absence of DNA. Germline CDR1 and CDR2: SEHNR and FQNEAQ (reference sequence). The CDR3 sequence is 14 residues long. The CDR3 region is CASSAGTDYYGYTF.

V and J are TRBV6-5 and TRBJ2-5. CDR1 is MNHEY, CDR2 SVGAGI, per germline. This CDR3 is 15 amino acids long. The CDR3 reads CASSYTSRAQETQYF.

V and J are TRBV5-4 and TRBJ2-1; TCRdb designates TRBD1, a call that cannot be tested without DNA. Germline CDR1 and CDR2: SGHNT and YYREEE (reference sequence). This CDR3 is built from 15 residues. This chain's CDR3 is CASSLAPGAGNEQFF.

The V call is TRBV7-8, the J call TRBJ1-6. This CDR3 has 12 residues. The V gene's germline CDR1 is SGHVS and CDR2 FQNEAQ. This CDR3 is CASSVFNSPLHF.

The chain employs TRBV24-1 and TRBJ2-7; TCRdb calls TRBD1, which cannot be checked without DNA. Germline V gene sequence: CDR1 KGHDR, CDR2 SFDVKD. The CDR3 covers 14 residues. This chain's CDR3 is CATRDGTGWGEQYF.

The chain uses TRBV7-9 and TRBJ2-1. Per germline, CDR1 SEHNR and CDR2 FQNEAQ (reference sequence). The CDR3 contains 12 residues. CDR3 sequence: CASRPGKNEQFF.

The CDR3 reads CASSFTGGMSFF. V gene TRBV5-1 combines with J gene TRBJ1-1; TCRdb selects TRBD1, and the lack of DNA leaves this call unchecked. This CDR3 region has 12 residues. Germline-derived CDR1 and CDR2 are SGHRS and YFSETQ.

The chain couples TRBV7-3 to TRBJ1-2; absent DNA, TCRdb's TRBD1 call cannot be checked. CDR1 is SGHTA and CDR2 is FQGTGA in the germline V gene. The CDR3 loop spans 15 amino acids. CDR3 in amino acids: CASSPHPQDIYGYTF.

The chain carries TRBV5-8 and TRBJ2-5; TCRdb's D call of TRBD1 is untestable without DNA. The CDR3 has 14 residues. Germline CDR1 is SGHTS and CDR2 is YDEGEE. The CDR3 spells CASSFWAAQETQYF.

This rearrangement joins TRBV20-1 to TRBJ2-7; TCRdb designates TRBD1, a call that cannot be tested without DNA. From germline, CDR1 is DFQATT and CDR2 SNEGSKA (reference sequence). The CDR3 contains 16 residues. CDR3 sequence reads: CSASGGATITGYEQYF.

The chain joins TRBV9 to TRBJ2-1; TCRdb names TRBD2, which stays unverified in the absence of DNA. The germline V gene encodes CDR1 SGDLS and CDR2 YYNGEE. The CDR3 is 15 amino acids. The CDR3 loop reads CASSVLGLALSEQFF.

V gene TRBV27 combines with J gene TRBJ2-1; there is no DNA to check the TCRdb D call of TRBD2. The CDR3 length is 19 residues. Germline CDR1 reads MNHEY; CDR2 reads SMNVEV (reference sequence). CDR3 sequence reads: CASSYGIAGGQQTYNEQFF.

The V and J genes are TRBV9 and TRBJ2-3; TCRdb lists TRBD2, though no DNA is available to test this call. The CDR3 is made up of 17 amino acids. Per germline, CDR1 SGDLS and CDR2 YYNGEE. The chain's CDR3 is CASSVAFRGSSTDTQYF.

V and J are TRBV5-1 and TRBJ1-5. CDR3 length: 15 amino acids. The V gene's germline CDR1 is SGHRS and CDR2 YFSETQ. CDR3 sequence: CASSLAGYSNQPQHF.

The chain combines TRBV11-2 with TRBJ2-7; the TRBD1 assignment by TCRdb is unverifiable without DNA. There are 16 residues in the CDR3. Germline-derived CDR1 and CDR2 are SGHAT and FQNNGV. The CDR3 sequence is CASSPSGTNTYDRQYF.

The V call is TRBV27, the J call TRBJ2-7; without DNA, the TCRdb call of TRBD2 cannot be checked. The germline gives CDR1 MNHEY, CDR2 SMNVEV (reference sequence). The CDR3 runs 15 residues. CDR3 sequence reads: CASSPTPGGTYEQYF.

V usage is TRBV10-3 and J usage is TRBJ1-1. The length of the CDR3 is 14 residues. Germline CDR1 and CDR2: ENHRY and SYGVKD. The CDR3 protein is CAISELEGSREAFF.

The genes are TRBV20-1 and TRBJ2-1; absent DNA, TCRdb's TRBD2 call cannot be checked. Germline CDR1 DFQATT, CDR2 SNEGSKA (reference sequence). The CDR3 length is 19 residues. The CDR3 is CSARDLAGGSHKSYNEQFF.

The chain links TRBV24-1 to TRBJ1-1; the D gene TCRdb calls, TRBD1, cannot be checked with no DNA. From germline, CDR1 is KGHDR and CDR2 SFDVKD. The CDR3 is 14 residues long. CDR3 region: CATSGLGRGQEAFF.

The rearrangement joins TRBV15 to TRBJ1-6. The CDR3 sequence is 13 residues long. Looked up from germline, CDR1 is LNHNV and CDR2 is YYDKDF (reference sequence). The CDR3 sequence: CATSSVLNSPLHF.

This CDR3 reads CASSKTGMNTEAFF. V gene TRBV25-1 combines with J gene TRBJ1-1; TCRdb names TRBD1, which stays unverified in the absence of DNA. The CDR3 is made up of 14 amino acids. Germline V gene lookup returns CDR1 MGHDK and CDR2 SYGVNS.